This T cell receptor beta chain was identified in a study of blood T cell repertoires in COVID-19 (dated by TCRdb to about 2020). About the investigation overall: Samples covering the acute and convalescent phases of COVID-19 were provided by collaborators in the United States, Italy and Spain. The material from the prospective study consisted of cDNA or gDNA derived from T cells, B-cell-depleted T cells, or PBMCs. Subjects who had been exposed to COVID-19, were actively infected with it, or had recovered from it provided the deeply sampled blood TCRbeta repertoires that made up the dataset. The repertoires were released in a freely available public database intended as a resource for research on the immune response to SARS-CoV-2. The samples were drawn from two sources: the first 160 participants of the ongoing ImmuneRACE study, and some 1,300 subjects contributed by 6 global collaborators. The sample metadata nearly always contained a de-identified subject ID, COVID-19 status, age in years and sex. Where available, HLA class I and class II types were obtained from metadata supplied by the sample provider rather than from assay-based typing. The paper as a whole reports these results and caveats: Clinical and demographic metadata were provided uncurated, with the amount varying by source and participant.

The sample holds one count of this clone. No antigen is known for it. There are no base qualities to consult, and no much larger clone falls within one base. This sample includes further DNA sequences coding for the same CDR3. TCRbeta CDR3 regions were amplified from genomic DNA by means of the immunoSEQ Assay, a bias-controlled multiplex PCR. As for how the authors treated the data: Nucleated cell counts per sample were estimated from amplification of reference gene primers within the assay. Sequence reads were collapsed and filtered to measure the absolute abundance of every unique TCRbeta CDR3 rearrangement. Productive Simpson clonality was computed per sample as the square root of Simpson's diversity index over productive rearrangements. TCRdb mirrors the immuneACCESS table, restricted to in-frame sequences. Some clones are absent from its copies; in checked studies, under half trace to an unresolved V gene, and the reason for the others is unknown. V and J calls and clone size are copied from that table; D and trimming were computed from the DNA. The sample contains 150,000 to 200,000 clones, about 89% of them found a single time. The top ten clonotypes cover around 2.7% of the sample.

The collaborating institutions used their own protocols to collect whole blood in K2EDTA tubes. For TCRbeta analysis, collaborator samples were shipped as frozen whole blood, as isolated PBMCs, or as DNA extracted from either sample type. The V and J ends are trimmed by 4 bases and 0 bases, leaving 4 bases between them. The CDR3, from cysteine to phenylalanine, totals 13 residues. Only CDR3 DNA remains: 39 bases, in frame from the first base. Reading the germline V gene (reference sequence) gives CDR1 MNHEY and CDR2 SMNVEV. The sequence came from a man aged 40-55 years with active or convalescent COVID-19. This sequence uses TRBV27 and TRBJ1-3; there is no confident call for the D gene. Sequencing was carried out using peripheral blood. The bases read TGTGCCAGCAGTTCGAGCTCTGGAAACACCATATATTTT. Translation gives CASSSSSGNTIYF.